This entry lists 22 T cell receptor beta chains sequenced from one sample in a study of human thymus T cells (dated by TCRdb to 2018 to 2020). The method was the immunoSEQ multiplex PCR assay. The immuneACCESS repertoire file appears here via TCRdb, limited to in-frame rearrangements. These files lack a portion of the clones; in checked studies, under half of the deficit traces to unresolved V genes, and the cause of the others is not known. This sample holds around 44,000 clones; approximately 93% were observed only once. The ten largest account for approximately 0.13% of the sample. Specimen: blood. These receptors all come from a boy under two years old with a congenital heart defect but otherwise immunologically healthy.

The rearrangement uses TRBV5-1 and TRBJ1-2, with no clear D. CDR3 length equals 13 residues. V lost 4 bases, J lost 4 bases, and 11 bases lay in between. Germline V gene lookup returns CDR1 SGHRS and CDR2 YFSETQ. The CDR3 DNA is TGCGCCAGCAGCCCGACCTTACTCTATGGCTACACCTTC. Translating gives CASSPTLLYGYTF.

Comment on this clone: The same CDR3 also results from other DNA sequences found in this sample. V usage is TRBV5-1 and J usage is TRBJ1-2; 8 bases are a match to TRBD1. Germline V gene lookup returns CDR1 SGHRS and CDR2 YFSETQ. The trim removed 0 bases at V and 5 bases at J, leaving 0 bases unmatched. The CDR3 sequence is 13 residues long. The CDR3 bases are TGCGCCAGCAGCTTGGACAGGGGGTATGGCTACACCTTC. This translates into CASSLDRGYGYTF.

The rearrangement joins TRBV2 to TRBJ1-2, with a tentative D call TRBD1 (5 bases). The CDR3 covers 17 residues. V lost 6 bases, J lost 0 bases, and 20 bases lay in between. Germline V gene lookup returns CDR1 SNHLY and CDR2 FYNNEI. Here the CDR3 reads CASRRIPTSRANYGYTF. In nucleotides, the CDR3 is TGTGCCAGCAGGAGGATACCGACGAGCAGGGCTAACTATGGCTACACCTTC.

The chain joins TRBV19 to TRBJ2-7; 7 bases fit TRBD1. Germline lookup yields CDR1 LNHDA and CDR2 SQIVND (reference sequence). Germline trimming cut 6 bases from V and 0 bases from J; bases unmatched to any gene: 8. The CDR3 loop spans 15 amino acids. CDR3 sequence (DNA): TGTGCCAGTAGCCGACAGGGAAGGTACTCCTACGAGCAGTACTTC. Encoded protein: CASSRQGRYSYEQYF.

The J gene is TRBJ1-1, the V gene TRBV27; D possibly corresponds to TRBD1 (5 bases). V lost 7 bases and J 3 bases, leaving 21 bases between the germline ends. In germline, CDR1 is MNHEY, CDR2 SMNVEV (reference sequence). The CDR3 loop spans 16 amino acids. CDR3 loop: CASTLTARGTDTEAFF. The CDR3, as DNA: TGTGCCAGCACCCTAACGGCGAGAGGGACCGACACTGAAGCTTTCTTT.

V usage is TRBV4-1 and J usage is TRBJ2-3, with 11 bases fitting TRBD1. The CDR3 spans 15 residues. Per germline, CDR1 MGHRA and CDR2 YSYEKL. The ends lost 3 bases at V and 4 bases at J; junction bases unmatched: 3. The CDR3 region has the DNA TGCGCCAGCAGCCAGCCGGGACAGGGGGCAGATACGCAGTATTTT. Its protein product is CASSQPGQGADTQYF.

The chain couples TRBV4-1 to TRBJ2-7; tentatively, D is TRBD1 (5 bases). Germline V gene lookup returns CDR1 MGHRA and CDR2 YSYEKL. The CDR3 sequence is 14 residues long. V shed 0 bases and J shed 2 bases, with 8 bases lying between them. The CDR3 sequence: CASSQDGQTYEQYF. In DNA, the CDR3 is TGCGCCAGCAGCCAAGATGGACAAACCTACGAGCAGTACTTC.

The chain carries TRBV5-1 and TRBJ2-2, with 9 nucleotides matching TRBD1. Germline V gene lookup returns CDR1 SGHRS and CDR2 YFSETQ. Germline trimming cut 4 bases from V and 4 bases from J; bases unmatched to any gene: 2. The CDR3 contains 14 residues. The CDR3 region has the DNA TGCGCCAGCAGCGGGACAGGGAGCACCGGGGAGCTGTTTTTT. As protein: CASSGTGSTGELFF.

V and J are TRBV28 and TRBJ2-7; the D is unclear. CDR1 is MDHEN, CDR2 SYDVKM, per germline. This CDR3 is 12 amino acids long. V was pared by 6 bases and J by 4 bases, with 10 bases between. CDR3 in amino acids: CASSPLSYEQYF. The CDR3 nucleotides read TGTGCCAGCAGCCCCCTTTCATACGAGCAGTACTTC.

This sequence joins TRBV12-5 and TRBJ2-3; D not certain. The CDR3 extends over 13 amino acids. Per the germline V gene, CDR1 is LGHNT and CDR2 is FRNRAP. V was clipped by 1 base and J by 0 bases, with 2 bases between them. CDR3 sequence reads: CASGLDSTDTQYF. The DNA for the CDR3 is TGTGCTAGTGGTTTGGACAGCACAGATACGCAGTATTTT.

V gene TRBV10-3 combines with J gene TRBJ1-2, with 8 bases that match TRBD1. CDR1 is ENHRY, CDR2 SYGVKD, per germline. J was trimmed by 3 bases and V by 2 bases; bases with no gene match: 2. The CDR3 totals 14 residues. The CDR3 is CAISEGTGDYGYTF. The CDR3 nucleotides read TGTGCCATCAGTGAGGGGACAGGAGACTATGGCTACACCTTC.

The chain has TRBV4-2 and TRBJ2-7, with TRBD2 matching over 11 bases. This CDR3 region has 17 residues. Germline V gene data show CDR1 as LGHNA and CDR2 as YNFKEQ. With 0 bases clipped from V and 4 bases from J, the junction kept 8 bases outside the gene matches. The CDR3 coding sequence is TGTGCCAGCAGCCAAGATCAAGGTAGCGGGGGGGCTTACGAGCAGTACTTC. As protein: CASSQDQGSGGAYEQYF.

The gene calls are TRBV9 and TRBJ2-2, with TRBD1 identical over 7 bases. The CDR3 is made up of 16 amino acids. Per germline, CDR1 SGDLS and CDR2 YYNGEE. The V segment lost 0 bases and the J segment 2 bases; nucleotides outside the gene matches: 4. For the CDR3, the DNA is TGTGCCAGCAGCGTAGCCGGACAGGCTAACACCGGGGAGCTGTTTTTT. This encodes CASSVAGQANTGELFF.

A few counts support this clone. DNA for the CDR3: TGTGCCTGGAGTGTACATTGGGCAGGGAAAGCTTTCTTT. This sequence encodes CAWSVHWAGKAFF. The chain joins TRBV30 to TRBJ1-1; TRBD1 is a possible D gene (5 bases). V was trimmed by 0 bases and J by 9 bases, leaving 14 bases between them. Germline values: CDR1 GTSNPN, CDR2 SVGIG (reference sequence). The CDR3 consists of 13 residues.

A single count supports this clone. The CDR3 loop reads CASSVRTSGGTGELFF. CDR3 nucleotides: TGTGCCAGCAGCGTTCGGACTAGCGGGGGGACCGGGGAGCTGTTTTTT. The chain combines TRBV9 with TRBJ2-2; 14 bases agree with TRBD2. Germline trimming cut 2 bases from V and 5 bases from J; bases unmatched to any gene: 2. CDR3 size: 16 residues. Germline assignment: CDR1 SGDLS and CDR2 YYNGEE. Full variable domain (missing parts from reference TRBV9 and TRBJ2-2): DSGVTQTPKHLITATGQRVTLRCSPRSGDLSVYWYQQSLDQGLQFLIQYYNGEERAKGNILERFSAQQFPDLHSELNLSSLELGDSALYFCASSVRTSGGTGELFFGEGSRLTVL.

V usage is TRBV5-4 and J usage is TRBJ2-7, with 8 bases matching TRBD1. Germline loops: CDR1 SGHNT, CDR2 YYREEE (reference sequence). With V trimmed by 1 base and J by 3 bases, 0 bases remained unmatched. The CDR3 spans 13 residues. The CDR3 region has the DNA TGTGCCAGCAGCTTGACAGGGGGCTACGAGCAGTACTTC. Translating it yields CASSLTGGYEQYF. The full variable domain, with the rest looked up from reference TRBV5-4 and TRBJ2-7, is ETGVTQSPTHLIKTRGQQVTLRCSSQSGHNTVSWYQQALGQGPQFIFQYYREEENGRGNFPPRFSGLQFPNYSSELNVNALELDDSALYLCASSLTGGYEQYFGPGTRLTVT.

The chain carries TRBV28 and TRBJ1-2; D gene ambiguous. The ends were cut back, 10 bases at V and 4 bases at J, with 19 bases in the middle. In germline, CDR1 is MDHEN, CDR2 SYDVKM. The CDR3 has 14 residues. The CDR3 loop is CAISLKARAYGYTF. The CDR3 DNA follows: TGTGCCATCTCCCTCAAGGCCCGGGCCTATGGCTACACCTTC.

The V and J genes are TRBV5-5 and TRBJ2-3; 8 nucleotides match TRBD1. Germline CDR1 SGHKS, CDR2 YYEKEE (reference sequence). J lost 2 bases, V lost 0 bases, and 5 bases had no gene match. The CDR3 loop spans 16 amino acids. CDR3 bases: TGTGCCAGCAGCTTGGACTGGACAGGGCTCACAGATACGCAGTATTTT. Amino acids: CASSLDWTGLTDTQYF.

The chain carries TRBV4-3 and TRBJ1-1; perhaps TRBD1 as D (6 bases). Trimming removed 4 bases from V and 0 bases from J, with 9 bases in between. Germline CDR1 reads LGHNA; CDR2 reads YSLEER. This CDR3 contains 14 residues. CDR3 coding DNA: TGCGCCAGCAGCCGTGGACAGCTGAACACTGAAGCTTTCTTT. Translated: CASSRGQLNTEAFF.

The chain links TRBV7-2 to TRBJ2-1, with D tentatively TRBD2 (5 bases). This CDR3 has 14 residues. Germline-derived CDR1 and CDR2 are SGHTA and FQGNSA. The V and J ends lost 3 bases and 2 bases respectively, with 8 bases between them. CDR3 nucleotides: TGTGCCAGCAGCTTGGAGGCAACCTACAATGAGCAGTTCTTC. Translation: CASSLEATYNEQFF.

V is TRBV4-3 and J is TRBJ1-1, with D possibly being TRBD1 (5 bases). Trimming took off 0 bases at V and 0 bases at J, with 8 bases between the two ends. Per germline, CDR1 LGHNA and CDR2 YSLEER. CDR3 length: 15 residues. CDR3 DNA sequence: TGCGCCAGCAGCCAAGACCGGACATTGAACACTGAAGCTTTCTTT. Protein sequence: CASSQDRTLNTEAFF.

The chain combines TRBV28 with TRBJ2-2, with D tentatively TRBD1 (6 bases). Germline-derived CDR1 and CDR2 are MDHEN and SYDVKM. The CDR3 runs to 12 residues. V was cut by 7 bases and J by 7 bases, with 10 bases left in between. CDR3 loop: CASIRGGGELFF. The CDR3 coding sequence is TGTGCCAGCATCCGAGGGGGCGGGGAGCTGTTTTTT.